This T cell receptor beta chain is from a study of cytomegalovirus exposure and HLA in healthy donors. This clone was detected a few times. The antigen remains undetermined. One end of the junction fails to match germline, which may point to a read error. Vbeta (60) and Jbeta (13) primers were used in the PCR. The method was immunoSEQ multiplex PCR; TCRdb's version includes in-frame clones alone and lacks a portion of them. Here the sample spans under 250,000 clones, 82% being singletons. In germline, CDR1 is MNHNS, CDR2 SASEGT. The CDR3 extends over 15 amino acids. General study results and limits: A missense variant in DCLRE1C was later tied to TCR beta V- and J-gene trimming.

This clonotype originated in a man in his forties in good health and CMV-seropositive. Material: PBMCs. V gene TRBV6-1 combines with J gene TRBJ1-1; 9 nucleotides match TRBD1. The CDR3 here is CASSKATGGNTEAFF. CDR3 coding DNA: TGTGCCAGCAGTAAAGCGACAGGGGGAAACACTGAAGCTTTCTTT.